This T cell receptor (beta chain) comes out of a study of T cell repertoires in cytomegalovirus infection. Background on the study: Through public TCR beta signatures, both CMV infection and matching HLA type were indicated.

This clonotype has just a few counts. V was pared by 2 bases and J by 6 bases, with 13 bases of the junction left unmatched. Germline V gene lookup returns CDR1 SGHKS and CDR2 YYEKEE (reference sequence). CDR3 size: 16 residues. TCRdb re-called the reads through MiXCR, storing one row per CDR3 protein. The sample records 350,000 to 550,000 distinct CDR3 sequences, roughly a third being singletons. The receptor comes from a human donor in good health (CMV status not recorded). Some clones in this sample may be carry-over from other donors' samples. The gene calls are TRBV5-5 and TRBJ2-7; 8 nucleotides align to TRBD2. Sequencing used PBMCs. This CDR3 reads CASSFFGGESRGEQYF. The DNA for the CDR3 is TGTGCCAGCAGCTTCTTCGGGGGGGAGTCAAGGGGCGAGCAGTACTTC.